What follows are 10 T cell receptor beta chains derived from one specimen sequenced in a study of blood T cell repertoires in COVID-19. The method was immunoSEQ multiplex PCR; TCRdb's version includes in-frame clones alone and lacks a portion of them. This sample has about 210,000 clones, with approximately 80% found just once. Sequencing used PBMCs or T cells enriched from blood (not recorded which). The source of these receptors is a man aged 25 to 40 with acute COVID-19.

The rearrangement links TRBV12-3 or TRBV12-4 to TRBJ2-3; possibly TRBD1 for D (6 bases). V lost 6 bases to trimming and J lost 2 bases, with 9 bases between them. This CDR3 region has 13 residues. CDR3 coding DNA: TGTGCCAGCAGGGCAGGGGTCACAGATACGCAGTATTTT. It yields the protein CASRAGVTDTQYF.

In its sample, this clone was seen a few times. This sequence joins TRBV5-6 and TRBJ1-2; 10 nucleotides align to TRBD1. The junction had 13 bases not matched to a gene; V was cut back by 3 bases and J by 5 bases. Germline values: CDR1 SGHDT, CDR2 YYEEEE. The CDR3 is 17 residues long. CDR3 sequence reads: CASSWGQGRIRIYGYTF. DNA for the CDR3: TGTGCCAGCAGCTGGGGACAGGGGAGGATTCGGATATATGGCTACACCTTC.

The genes are TRBV7-3 and TRBJ1-3; D uncertain. The CDR3 has 14 residues. Per the germline V gene, CDR1 is SGHTA and CDR2 is FQGTGA. V lost 5 bases to trimming and J lost 0 bases, with 8 bases between them. The CDR3 nucleotides are TGTGCCAGCAGCGAATCGGGCTCTGGAAACACCATATATTTT. It encodes CASSESGSGNTIYF. Filled out from reference TRBV7-3 and TRBJ1-3, the complete variable domain reads GAGVSQTPSNKVTEKGKYVELRCDPISGHTALYWYRQSLGQGPEFLIYFQGTGAADDSGLPNDRFFAVRPEGSVSTLKIQRTERGDSAVYLCASSESGSGNTIYFGEGSWLTVV.

The CDR3 sequence is CASSLLISSYNEQFF. The CDR3 DNA sequence: TGTGCCAGCAGTTTATTAATTAGCTCCTACAATGAGCAGTTCTTC. The rearrangement joins TRBV27 to TRBJ2-1; no clear D gene. This CDR3 contains 15 residues. Germline CDR1 MNHEY, CDR2 SMNVEV (reference sequence). V lost 1 base and J lost 0, with 7 bases in between.

This sequence joins TRBV5-6 and TRBJ2-3; no definite D call. The CDR3 consists of 15 residues. V was cut by 2 bases and J by 2 bases, with 12 bases left in between. Germline V gene sequence: CDR1 SGHDT, CDR2 YYEEEE. The CDR3 DNA reads TGTGCCAGCAGCTTTGGTCGACAACTCACAGATACGCAGTATTTT. Its translation is CASSFGRQLTDTQYF.

The V call is TRBV7-9, the J call TRBJ2-2, with 8 bases that match TRBD1. The V gene end was trimmed by 4 bases and the J gene end by 4 bases; junction bases not matched to a gene: 5. CDR1 and CDR2 (germline): SEHNR, FQNEAQ (reference sequence). The CDR3 consists of 15 residues. The DNA of the CDR3 is TGTGCCAGCAGCTCTCCAGGACAGGGCACCGGGGAGCTGTTTTTT. This translates into CASSSPGQGTGELFF.

V is TRBV7-2 and J is TRBJ1-5; TRBD1 agrees at 8 bases. The CDR3 extends over 15 amino acids. V was clipped by 1 base and J by 6 bases; unmatched bases: 5. CDR1 is SGHTA and CDR2 is FQGNSA in the germline V gene. CDR3 protein: CASSLETGAGQPQHF. The CDR3 DNA reads as TGTGCCAGCAGCTTAGAGACAGGGGCCGGTCAGCCCCAGCATTTT.

The gene calls are TRBV18 and TRBJ2-2; no clear D gene. V lost 3 bases and J lost 0, with 11 bases in between. The CDR3 totals 16 residues. From germline, CDR1 is KGHSH and CDR2 LQKENI. The DNA for the CDR3 is TGTGCCAGCTCACCCGTGGCCCCGCCGAACACCGGGGAGCTGTTTTTT. Translated: CASSPVAPPNTGELFF. The complete variable domain, with remaining parts taken from reference TRBV18 and TRBJ2-2, reads NAGVMQNPRHLVRRRGQEARLRCSPMKGHSHVYWYRQLPEEGLKFMVYLQKENIIDESGMPKERFSAEFPKEGPSILRIQQVVRGDSAAYFCASSPVAPPNTGELFFGEGSRLTVL.

The rearrangement joins TRBV7-6 to TRBJ2-5; perhaps TRBD1 as D (5 bases). The CDR3 loop spans 17 amino acids. V gave up 1 base and J gave up 2 bases, with 17 bases separating them. Germline assignment: CDR1 SGHVS and CDR2 FNYEAQ. CDR3: CASSLGGTRGKQETQYF. CDR3 sequence (DNA): TGTGCCAGCAGCTTAGGGGGAACAAGGGGAAAACAAGAGACCCAGTACTTC.

The CDR3 sequence: CASSHPRGSPSTYEQYF. CDR3 sequence (DNA): TGTGCCAGCAGCCACCCACGGGGAAGTCCGAGTACCTACGAGCAGTACTTC. The chain joins TRBV14 to TRBJ2-7; D possibly corresponds to TRBD2 (5 bases). The CDR3 is 17 residues long. The V gene's germline CDR1 is SGHDN and CDR2 FVKESK. Trimming shortened V by 3 bases and J by 2 bases, and 20 bases separated the two germline ends.